These T cell receptor beta chains were read from a single sample in a study of lymphopenia after photon versus proton radiotherapy. TCRdb's copy holds only in-frame clones and misses some; the assay was immunoSEQ multiplex PCR. The sample shows about 2,100 clones, roughly four fifths of them seen only once. This sample comprised peripheral blood, obtained from a patient treated with photon-based radiotherapy. The receptors stem from an elderly man with cholangiocarcinoma. The CDR3 runs from the conserved cysteine through the conserved F or W. A D gene is named only where the DNA matches it firmly. The size of a clone is reported for some rows only, either as once, few or many, or as a class for expanded clones.

j_gene: TRBJ1-1
d_gene: TRBD1
abundance: NA
v_gene: TRBV2
CDR3aa: CASRANGQGVTEAFF
CDR3nt: TGTGCCAGCAGAGCGAATGGACAGGGCGTCACTGAAGCTTTCTTT

j_gene: TRBJ1-3
d_gene: NA
abundance: NA
v_gene: TRBV7-6
CDR3aa: CASSLAGPPGNTIYF
CDR3nt: TGTGCCAGCAGCTTAGCCGGCCCCCCTGGAAACACCATATATTTT

j_gene: TRBJ2-5
d_gene: TRBD2
abundance: NA
v_gene: TRBV4-2
CDR3aa: CASSPEGAGGRQETQYF
CDR3nt: TGTGCCAGCAGCCCCGAGGGAGCGGGGGGCCGTCAAGAGACCCAGTACTTC

j_gene: TRBJ2-1
d_gene: TRBD2
abundance: NA
v_gene: TRBV19
CDR3aa: CASSLTGTSGGYEQFF
CDR3nt: TGTGCCAGTAGCTTGACGGGGACTAGCGGGGGTTATGAGCAGTTCTTC

j_gene: TRBJ2-2
d_gene: NA
abundance: NA
v_gene: TRBV19
CDR3aa: CASRRAGELFF
CDR3nt: TGTGCCAGTAGAAGGGCCGGGGAGCTGTTTTTT

j_gene: TRBJ2-1
d_gene: NA
abundance: NA
v_gene: TRBV18
CDR3aa: CASSPGPGYNEQFF
CDR3nt: TGTGCCAGCTCACCCGGGCCAGGGTACAATGAGCAGTTCTTC

j_gene: TRBJ1-1
d_gene: NA
abundance: NA
v_gene: TRBV29-1
CDR3aa: CSFRESRTEAFF
CDR3nt: TGCAGCTTTAGGGAGTCAAGGACTGAAGCTTTCTTT

j_gene: TRBJ1-2
d_gene: NA
abundance: NA
v_gene: TRBV5-1
CDR3aa: CASSLGQSAAYGYTF
CDR3nt: TGCGCCAGCAGCTTGGGGCAATCGGCGGCCTATGGCTACACCTTC

j_gene: TRBJ2-1
d_gene: NA
abundance: few
v_gene: TRBV5-8
CDR3aa: CASSRGITGVHEQFF
CDR3nt: TGTGCCAGCAGCCGAGGCATAACGGGGGTCCATGAGCAGTTCTTC

j_gene: TRBJ2-3
d_gene: NA
abundance: NA
v_gene: TRBV9
CDR3aa: CASDRGATDTQYF
CDR3nt: TGTGCCAGCGACCGCGGGGCCACAGATACGCAGTATTTT

j_gene: TRBJ2-7
d_gene: TRBD1
abundance: NA
v_gene: TRBV27
CDR3aa: CASKGQGRVGEQYF
CDR3nt: TGTGCCAGCAAGGGACAGGGCCGGGTCGGCGAGCAGTACTTC

j_gene: TRBJ1-6
d_gene: NA
abundance: large
v_gene: TRBV9
CDR3aa: CASSVGRPYNSPLHF
CDR3nt: TGTGCCAGCAGCGTAGGACGGCCGTATAATTCACCCCTCCACTTT

j_gene: TRBJ2-3
d_gene: NA
abundance: NA
v_gene: TRBV2
CDR3aa: CASSPFSADTQYF
CDR3nt: TGTGCCAGCAGTCCTTTCAGCGCAGATACGCAGTATTTT

j_gene: TRBJ2-3
d_gene: TRBD2
abundance: NA
v_gene: TRBV6-4
CDR3aa: CASSRSGDPTDTQYF
CDR3nt: TGTGCCAGCAGCCGCAGCGGGGATCCCACAGATACGCAGTATTTT

j_gene: TRBJ1-2
d_gene: NA
abundance: NA
v_gene: TRBV14
CDR3aa: CASSHLAGWAYGYTF
CDR3nt: TGTGCCAGCAGCCATTTGGCAGGGTGGGCCTATGGCTACACCTTC

j_gene: TRBJ1-5
d_gene: TRBD1
abundance: NA
v_gene: TRBV27
CDR3aa: CASRPGTGGSQPQHF
CDR3nt: TGTGCCAGCAGACCCGGGACAGGGGGCTCCCAGCCCCAGCATTTT

j_gene: TRBJ1-5
d_gene: NA
abundance: NA
v_gene: TRBV9
CDR3aa: CASSDRDRGWPQHF
CDR3nt: TGTGCCAGCAGCGATCGGGACCGCGGGTGGCCCCAGCATTTT

j_gene: TRBJ2-1
d_gene: NA
abundance: NA
v_gene: TRBV20-1
CDR3aa: CSARAYNEQFF
CDR3nt: TGCAGTGCTAGAGCCTACAATGAGCAGTTCTTC

j_gene: TRBJ1-1
d_gene: NA
abundance: NA
v_gene: TRBV28
CDR3aa: CASSSYRALNTEAFF
CDR3nt: TGTGCCAGCAGTAGCTACAGGGCCCTGAACACTGAAGCTTTCTTT

j_gene: TRBJ2-5
d_gene: NA
abundance: NA
v_gene: TRBV9
CDR3aa: CASSVGGAQETQYF
CDR3nt: TGTGCCAGCAGCGTAGGGGGGGCACAGGAGACCCAGTACTTC

j_gene: TRBJ2-7
d_gene: TRBD1
abundance: few
v_gene: TRBV2
CDR3aa: CASRGQGSASGEQYF
CDR3nt: TGTGCCAGCAGGGGACAGGGGTCAGCGTCCGGGGAGCAGTACTTC

j_gene: TRBJ1-2
d_gene: TRBD1
abundance: NA
v_gene: TRBV14
CDR3aa: CASSQDLEGAVYGYTF
CDR3nt: TGTGCCAGCAGCCAAGATCTTGAGGGGGCGGTCTATGGCTACACCTTC

j_gene: TRBJ2-5
d_gene: NA
abundance: NA
v_gene: TRBV7-8
CDR3aa: CASSLAGGPGTQYF
CDR3nt: TGTGCCAGCAGCTTAGCGGGGGGGCCAGGGACCCAGTACTTC

j_gene: TRBJ1-5
d_gene: TRBD1
abundance: NA
v_gene: TRBV5-4
CDR3aa: CASSQSAGGSNQPQHF
CDR3nt: TGTGCCAGCAGCCAATCGGCAGGGGGGAGCAATCAGCCCCAGCATTTT

j_gene: TRBJ2-7
d_gene: NA
abundance: NA
v_gene: TRBV27
CDR3aa: CASLRGGAAYF
CDR3nt: TGTGCCAGCCTTCGTGGGGGGGCCGCGTACTTC

j_gene: TRBJ1-1
d_gene: TRBD1
abundance: NA
v_gene: TRBV5-6
CDR3aa: CASSRTGITLEAFF
CDR3nt: TGTGCCAGCAGCCGGACAGGGATCACACTTGAAGCTTTCTTT

j_gene: TRBJ1-5
d_gene: NA
abundance: NA
v_gene: TRBV2
CDR3aa: CASSLRVDGNQPQHF
CDR3nt: TGTGCCAGCAGTCTCAGGGTTGACGGCAATCAGCCCCAGCATTTT

j_gene: TRBJ1-2
d_gene: TRBD1
abundance: NA
v_gene: TRBV5-1
CDR3aa: CASSWDRAREGYTF
CDR3nt: TGCGCCAGCAGCTGGGACAGGGCACGTGAAGGCTACACCTTC

j_gene: TRBJ2-2
d_gene: NA
abundance: NA
v_gene: TRBV11-2
CDR3aa: CASSPQGTGELFF
CDR3nt: TGTGCCAGCAGCCCACAAGGAACCGGGGAGCTGTTTTTT

j_gene: TRBJ2-1
d_gene: NA
abundance: NA
v_gene: TRBV7-9
CDR3aa: CASSFSTVSEQFF
CDR3nt: TGTGCCAGCAGCTTTTCGACTGTCAGTGAGCAGTTCTTC

j_gene: TRBJ1-6
d_gene: NA
abundance: NA
v_gene: TRBV9
CDR3aa: CASSVTESSYNSPLHF
CDR3nt: TGTGCCAGCAGCGTAACCGAAAGCTCCTATAATTCACCCCTCCACTTT

j_gene: TRBJ1-1
d_gene: NA
abundance: NA
v_gene: TRBV6-1
CDR3aa: CASSPGDTEAFF
CDR3nt: TGTGCCAGCAGTCCAGGGGATACTGAAGCTTTCTTT

j_gene: TRBJ1-1
d_gene: NA
abundance: NA
v_gene: TRBV27
CDR3aa: CASSLSGRSRTEAFF
CDR3nt: TGTGCCAGCAGTTTATCGGGCAGGTCCAGAACTGAAGCTTTCTTT

j_gene: TRBJ1-5
d_gene: NA
abundance: NA
v_gene: TRBV5-4
CDR3aa: CASSPGRAQPQHF
CDR3nt: TGTGCCAGCAGCCCCGGACGGGCTCAGCCCCAGCATTTT

j_gene: TRBJ2-3
d_gene: NA
abundance: NA
v_gene: TRBV18
CDR3aa: CASSPPSTDTQYF
CDR3nt: TGTGCCAGCTCACCACCGAGCACAGATACGCAGTATTTT

j_gene: TRBJ1-3
d_gene: NA
abundance: NA
v_gene: TRBV5-6
CDR3aa: CASSGRDTSGNTIYF
CDR3nt: TGTGCCAGCAGCGGCCGGGACACCTCTGGAAACACCATATATTTT

j_gene: TRBJ2-3
d_gene: TRBD2
abundance: large
v_gene: TRBV7-3
CDR3aa: CASSRTSGAGTDTQYF
CDR3nt: TGTGCCAGCAGTCGGACTAGCGGGGCCGGCACAGATACGCAGTATTTT

j_gene: TRBJ2-6
d_gene: NA
abundance: NA
v_gene: TRBV5-3
CDR3aa: CARSSNRSGANVLTF
CDR3nt: TGTGCCAGAAGCAGTAACAGGTCTGGGGCCAACGTCCTGACTTTC

j_gene: TRBJ1-2
d_gene: NA
abundance: medium-sized
v_gene: TRBV27
CDR3aa: CASNPGAGNYGYTF
CDR3nt: TGTGCCAGCAACCCGGGGGCGGGTAACTATGGCTACACCTTC

j_gene: TRBJ2-2
d_gene: NA
abundance: NA
v_gene: TRBV11-2
CDR3aa: CASRFSVDTGELFF
CDR3nt: TGTGCCAGCAGGTTCAGCGTAGACACCGGGGAGCTGTTTTTT

j_gene: TRBJ2-7
d_gene: NA
abundance: NA
v_gene: TRBV27
CDR3aa: CASSSGMTGRPYEQYF
CDR3nt: TGTGCCAGCAGTTCTGGGATGACAGGCAGACCCTACGAGCAGTACTTC

j_gene: TRBJ2-3
d_gene: TRBD2
abundance: NA
v_gene: TRBV5-1
CDR3aa: CASSPAPSGPSTDTQYF
CDR3nt: TGCGCCAGCAGCCCAGCTCCTAGCGGCCCTAGCACAGATACGCAGTATTTT

j_gene: TRBJ2-7
d_gene: TRBD2
abundance: NA
v_gene: TRBV5-6
CDR3aa: CASRIGSGLARPYEQYF
CDR3nt: TGTGCCAGCAGGATTGGATCGGGACTAGCGAGACCCTACGAGCAGTACTTC

j_gene: TRBJ2-1
d_gene: NA
abundance: NA
v_gene: TRBV28
CDR3aa: CASSPGQEQFF
CDR3nt: TGTGCCAGCAGTCCCGGACAGGAGCAGTTCTTC

j_gene: TRBJ1-5
d_gene: TRBD1
abundance: NA
v_gene: TRBV18
CDR3aa: CASSPDRGGNQPQHF
CDR3nt: TGTGCCAGCTCCCCCGACAGGGGTGGCAATCAGCCCCAGCATTTT

j_gene: TRBJ1-1
d_gene: NA
abundance: NA
v_gene: TRBV6-6
CDR3aa: CASIGHMITEAFF
CDR3nt: TGTGCCAGCATAGGGCACATGATCACTGAAGCTTTCTTT

j_gene: TRBJ1-2
d_gene: TRBD1
abundance: few
v_gene: TRBV9
CDR3aa: CASSPSGTGYYGYTF
CDR3nt: TGTGCCAGCAGCCCCTCCGGGACAGGTTACTATGGCTACACCTTC

j_gene: TRBJ1-1
d_gene: NA
abundance: NA
v_gene: TRBV2
CDR3aa: CASLRQALNTEAFF
CDR3nt: TGTGCCAGCCTAAGACAGGCTTTGAACACTGAAGCTTTCTTT

j_gene: TRBJ1-1
d_gene: TRBD1
abundance: NA
v_gene: TRBV5-3
CDR3aa: CARSGRTGALDTEAFF
CDR3nt: TGTGCCAGAAGCGGACGGACAGGGGCGCTGGACACTGAAGCTTTCTTT

j_gene: TRBJ2-3
d_gene: NA
abundance: NA
v_gene: TRBV10-3
CDR3aa: CAISVERDTQYF
CDR3nt: TGTGCCATCAGTGTTGAGCGGGATACGCAGTATTTT

j_gene: TRBJ1-1
d_gene: TRBD1
abundance: NA
v_gene: TRBV7-3
CDR3aa: CASSSSPGTGTEAFF
CDR3nt: TGTGCCAGCAGCTCCTCCCCTGGGACAGGCACTGAAGCTTTCTTT

j_gene: TRBJ1-1
d_gene: TRBD1
abundance: NA
v_gene: TRBV6-6
CDR3aa: CASKATGVTEAFF
CDR3nt: TGTGCCAGCAAGGCGACAGGGGTCACTGAAGCTTTCTTT

j_gene: TRBJ2-1
d_gene: NA
abundance: NA
v_gene: TRBV4-1
CDR3aa: CASSPNLRAPYNEQFF
CDR3nt: TGCGCCAGCAGCCCCAATCTTAGGGCCCCATACAATGAGCAGTTCTTC

j_gene: TRBJ1-1
d_gene: NA
abundance: few
v_gene: TRBV2
CDR3aa: CASRPGVNTEAFF
CDR3nt: TGTGCCAGCAGACCAGGGGTGAACACTGAAGCTTTCTTT

j_gene: TRBJ1-1
d_gene: NA
abundance: NA
v_gene: TRBV9
CDR3aa: CASSGSTGTVAEAFF
CDR3nt: TGTGCCAGCAGCGGGTCTACCGGGACGGTAGCCGAAGCTTTCTTT

j_gene: TRBJ2-2
d_gene: NA
abundance: NA
v_gene: TRBV28
CDR3aa: CASSHRGSGELFF
CDR3nt: TGTGCCAGCAGTCATAGGGGTTCCGGGGAGCTGTTTTTT

j_gene: TRBJ2-5
d_gene: NA
abundance: NA
v_gene: TRBV5-1
CDR3aa: CASSSMGVEETQYF
CDR3nt: TGCGCCAGCAGCTCAATGGGGGTAGAGGAGACCCAGTACTTC

j_gene: TRBJ2-1
d_gene: TRBD2
abundance: NA
v_gene: TRBV6-5
CDR3aa: CASSPWGGMGEQFF
CDR3nt: TGTGCCAGCAGCCCCTGGGGGGGGATGGGTGAGCAGTTCTTC

j_gene: TRBJ1-4
d_gene: TRBD1
abundance: NA
v_gene: TRBV15
CDR3aa: CATSEVPGQGHREKLFF
CDR3nt: TGTGCCACCAGCGAGGTCCCGGGACAGGGTCATCGCGAAAAACTGTTTTTT

j_gene: TRBJ2-2
d_gene: NA
abundance: NA
v_gene: TRBV5-1
CDR3aa: CASSPGAMNTGELFF
CDR3nt: TGCGCCAGCAGCCCAGGGGCCATGAACACCGGGGAGCTGTTTTTT